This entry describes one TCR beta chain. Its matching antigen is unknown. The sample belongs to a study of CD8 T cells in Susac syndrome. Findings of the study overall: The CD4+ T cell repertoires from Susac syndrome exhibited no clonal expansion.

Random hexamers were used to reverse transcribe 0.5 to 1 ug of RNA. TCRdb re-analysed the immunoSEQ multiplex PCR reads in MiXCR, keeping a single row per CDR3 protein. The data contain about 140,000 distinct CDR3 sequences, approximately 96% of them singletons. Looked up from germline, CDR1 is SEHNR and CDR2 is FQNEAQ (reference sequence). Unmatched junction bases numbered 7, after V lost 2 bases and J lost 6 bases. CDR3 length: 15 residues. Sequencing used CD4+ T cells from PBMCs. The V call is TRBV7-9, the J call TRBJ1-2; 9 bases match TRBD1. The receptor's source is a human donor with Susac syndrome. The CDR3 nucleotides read TGTGCCAGCAGCTTACGGACAGGGGAACCGCATGGCTACACCTTC. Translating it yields CASSLRTGEPHGYTF.